This T cell receptor (beta chain) was profiled in a study of cytomegalovirus exposure and HLA in healthy donors (dated by TCRdb to 2016 to 2017). Study-wide context: An earlier analysis of approximately 550 of the donors reported roughly 270 Gb of sequence data and around 120 million unique TCR beta sequences from about 179 million T cells. Roughly 300 gigabases of sequencing data and around 85 million unique TCR sequences made up an early release that covered approximately 620 HLA-typed donors. The genetic ancestry cluster associated with self-reported Caucasian donors included about 84% of the 398 genotyped donors. The study aimed to test whether signatures of past pathogen exposure could be identified by cataloging public T cell receptors. Using immunosequencing, the study profiled T cell repertoires from about 610 subjects and related those repertoires to cytomegalovirus serostatus. Besides the first cohort of roughly 700 subjects, a separate validation cohort made up of 120 different subjects was used. To predict cytomegalovirus infection status, the study brought together high-throughput TCR immunosequencing, statistical association of individual TCRs with disease status, and machine learning. A later analysis re-examined previously published TCR beta repertoires from hundreds of donors and added high-resolution HLA genotyping to investigate patterns of TCR occurrence. Rather than drawing on any new phenotypic data, the later analysis identified candidate immune exposures from TCR beta sequences and the way those sequences occurred across donors. In an earlier analysis of a few hundred of the donors, high-throughput TCR beta sequencing was used to judge whether each TCR beta V gene segment behaved as functional or pseudogenic. Donor age, sex, ethnicity and CMV serostatus were collected together with the repertoire data. In a later genetic analysis, genome-wide SNP genotypes for about three fifths of the roughly 670 donors were used, and that subset was treated as a discovery cohort. Every discovery cohort repertoire had been produced on one sequencing platform. Class I and class II HLA loci were covered by the typing at four-digit resolution. The number of typed donors differed by locus: roughly 629-640 for A, B, C, DRB1 and DQB1; roughly 510 for DQA1; 606 for DPA1; and around 450 for DPB1. Several DR-DQ haplotypes were treated as single units for association and clustering because of strong linkage in the cohort. Among around 400 genotyped donors of the cohort, an average of around 240,000 unique TCR beta nucleotide sequences was sequenced per donor, of which roughly 17% were non-productive.

Remarks on this clone: Its cognate antigen has yet to be identified. The sample holds no much larger clone one base away, and base qualities are not on file.

Findings and caveats that apply to the study as a whole: The earlier analysis of nearly 600 of the donors excluded around 17 rarely observed V segments, including chromosome 9 orphons, because counts were too low. Specific HLA alleles were associated with more than 15,000 TCR beta sequences at a false discovery rate of 0.05 in a later analysis. A later analysis found that TCR association rates varied across HLA loci, with DRB1 alleles showing the most associated TCRs and HLA-C alleles the fewest. A later analysis reported that several top co-occurrence clusters appeared linked to parvovirus B19, influenza, CMV and Epstein-Barr virus. Most TCR sequences were observed very rarely across donors, whereas some public TCRs were present in many individuals. Presence/absence analyses assumed roughly uniform sequencing depth across donors, an assumption that may not hold. A further reported finding was that TCR beta sequences accurately predicted the HLA-A and HLA-B alleles for most subjects in the first cohort. Because the 87-base-pair reads could not distinguish some IMGT-functional V segments, including TRBV6-2 and TRBV6-3, those segments were excluded. The cohort was sequenced for TCR beta chains only, and without alpha or paired-chain data the features that could be detected were limited. Correlated functional status among segregating V segments might reflect linkage disequilibrium, but an unknown experimental factor could not be ruled out. A cluster of highly shared sequence variants was judged likely to be a technical artifact of the sequencing pipeline. In a later analysis, HLA-associated TCR beta chains were found to be more clonally expanded and to have lower generation probabilities than equally common non-associated chains. In a later analysis, most CMV-associated TCR beta chains were found to appear HLA-restricted, with HLA associations seemingly driven largely by CMV exposure. The classifier was reported to diagnose cytomegalovirus status with high specificity and sensitivity in both the original cohort and the validation cohort. A later genetic analysis associated a missense DCLRE1C variant with V-gene and J-gene trimming of TCR beta chains, and an independent cohort replicated the association. In vitro tests confirmed that a few of the cytomegalovirus-associated TCR beta chains recognize cytomegalovirus antigens. In an earlier analysis of some 500 of the donors, most TCR beta V segments appeared in productive rearrangements about 87% or about 30% of the time, broadly matching IMGT annotations. The authors suggested that the approach could potentially be generalized to other disease states and immunological phenotypes. Because HLA typing was missing for some donors at each locus, association tests included only the typed subset. When HLA alleles, especially DR and DQ, strongly co-occurred, TCR associations were difficult to assign to individual alleles. The study listed approximately 150 TCR beta chains as associated with cytomegalovirus. According to a later genetic analysis, donors in an Asian-associated ancestry cluster had fewer N-insertions in productive TCRs than the approximately 610-donor mean. CMV serostatus was the only immune exposure information available for the cohort.

The cohort was made up of 666 healthy bone marrow donors. Cohort members were all nominally healthy when sampled, although unrecorded immune exposures were likely present. The donor tested CMV seronegative, placing the donor among the 350 or so seronegative members of the cohort. Every donor gave a peripheral blood sample, and the peripheral blood mononuclear cells from that sample were used for TCR beta sequencing. The Qiagen DNeasy Blood Extraction Kit was used to extract genomic DNA from the blood cell samples. V and J lose 6 bases and 7 bases, and a span of 12 bases separates them. The cysteine opens and the phenylalanine closes a CDR3 of 12 amino acids. The retained sequence is limited to the CDR3, 36 bases, with the frame set at the first base. The germline V gene specifies SNHLY as CDR1 and FYNNEI as CDR2. Receptors were amplified or captured by the immunoSEQ multiplex PCR assay. For the multiplex PCR, a mixture combining 60 forward primers for TCR Vbeta segments and 13 reverse primers for TCR Jbeta segments was used. The CDR3 region of rearranged TCR beta genes was amplified from genomic DNA by a multiplex PCR assay. The amplified TCR beta libraries were sequenced on the Illumina HiSeq System as 87-base-pair reads. Per the authors' processing: A later analysis tallied tens of millions of unique TCR beta chains across the 610 or so repertoires, and around 9.9 million of those chains were shared by two or more donors. Raw reads were error-corrected and collapsed into unique sequences with a nearest-neighbor algorithm that merged closely related sequences to remove PCR and sequencing errors. CDR3 sequences were aligned to IMGT reference sequences to assign V, D and J gene segments. Each retained sequence needed at least a six-nucleotide match to both a V gene segment and a J gene segment. Rearrangements were classified as productive when the CDR3 lacked stop codons and remained in frame with V and J, and all other rearrangements were classified as non-productive. CDR3 was defined according to IMGT convention as the region running from the second conserved V-encoded cysteine to the conserved J-encoded phenylalanine. The earlier analysis of about 590 of the donors excluded sequences that lacked an unambiguous match to a single V gene segment. In an earlier analysis of approximately 560 of the donors, a V segment was called functional when productive rearrangements were above 56.7%, and segregating when the standard deviation between donors exceeded 5%. A statistical classification framework was built to diagnose cytomegalovirus status from the catalog of TCR beta chain sequences. In a later analysis, V and J genes were assigned by comparing TCR nucleotide sequences against IMGT/GENE-DB human TR gene sequences. A later analysis assigned CDR3 sequences and most-parsimonious VDJ recombination scenarios with the TCRdist pipeline. A later analysis defined each TCR beta chain by its CDR3 amino acid sequence plus V-gene family, and excluded reads lacking a unique V-gene family. To address suspected cross-contamination and a sequencing artifact, a later analysis removed 550 to 750 highly shared, low-generation-probability nucleotide sequences. For each public chain, a later analysis derived a clonal expansion index from normalized ranks of inferred template counts within each repertoire. Generation probabilities in a later analysis came from a VDJ recombination model fitted to out-of-frame rearrangements, and those results were checked against IGoR. Hypergeometric tests were used in a later analysis to score TCR-TCR, TCR-HLA and TCR-CMV co-occurrence, with a repertoire-size bias correction applied to the TCR pairs. False discovery rates were estimated in a later analysis by permuting HLA or CMV assignments 20 times. In a later analysis, co-occurring TCRs were grouped with DBSCAN, and TCRdist sequence similarity was added when clustering was performed within HLA-allele-positive subsets. For co-occurrence clustering, repertoires with fewer than 30,000 or more than 120,000 public chains were excluded, along with about five repertoires with anomalous nucleotide sharing. Entries here come from immuneACCESS through TCRdb and include only in-frame sequences with V and J called. Some clones fail to appear in such tables; in the studies checked, an unresolved V gene covers under half of the shortfall, and the cause of the remainder is unknown. V and J calls and clone size come straight from that table; D and trimming were deduced from the DNA. This sample is represented by about 130,000 clones; approximately 80% of them were singletons. The top ten constitute 3.5% to 5% of the sample.

Material: PBMCs. The chain uses TRBV2 and TRBJ2-5; a weak D assignment points to TRBD2 (5 bases agree). The sequence was obtained from a male donor in good health and CMV-seronegative. The DNA is TGTGCCAGCAGGCTAGCCGGGTGGACCCAGTACTTC. The translation is CASRLAGWTQYF.